The clone carrying this TCR beta chain was detected many times. Gene names and germline refer to mouse. With the read ending 4 residues before the CDR3 end, the germline J gene is used to fill in that end. Following RNA extraction, reverse transcription yielded cDNA that acted as the sequencing template. Profiled with immunoSEQ multiplex PCR; TCRdb holds only in-frame clones, not every one. The specimen has fewer than 2,000 clones, none found just once. This sample is drawn from a study of CD8+ T cells in alopecia areata. Across the study: Recipients were approximately 7-11-week-old female C3H/HeJ mice grafted with skin from approximately 6-13-month-old C3H/HeJ donors with spontaneous alopecia.

Indicated time point: mouse skin at time of skin grafting. The CDR3 extends over 13 amino acids. From germline, CDR1 is SNHLY and CDR2 FYNGKV (reference sequence). V lost 2 bases, J lost 1 base, and 5 bases lay in between. This clonotype was sampled from a C3H/HeJ mouse with alopecia areata. For this mouse line, the MHC haplotype is H2-k. Material: skin, obtained at week 0. V is TRBV3 and J is TRBJ1-1, with TRBD1 as a possible D gene (5 bases). The sequenced part of the CDR3 DNA is TGTGCCAGCAGCTTACAGGGAAACACA. This gives the protein CASSLQGNT. The complete CDR3 protein is CASSLQGNTEVFF.